A single sample gave rise to the 10 T cell receptor beta chains below, sequenced in a study of cytomegalovirus exposure and HLA in healthy donors. The PCR made use of 60 Vbeta and 13 Jbeta primers. Data came from immunoSEQ multiplex PCR; TCRdb stores just in-frame clones and leaves some out. The sample contains over 110,000 clones, approximately 80% of which appear only once. The sequenced sample consisted of PBMCs. The source of these receptors is a woman aged 18-29 years in good health and CMV-seropositive.

A few counts support this clone. This rearrangement joins TRBV5-1 to TRBJ2-3, with a tentative D call TRBD2 (6 bases). The length of the CDR3 is 18 residues. The germline V gene encodes CDR1 SGHRS and CDR2 YFSETQ. Trimming removed 0 bases at V and 0 bases at J, with 17 bases between. This CDR3 reads CASSLALSGPISTDTQYF. CDR3 in DNA: TGCGCCAGCAGCTTGGCCCTTAGCGGACCGATTAGCACAGATACGCAGTATTTT.

This clone appeared a single time. The V gene is TRBV6-1, the J gene TRBJ2-7; perhaps TRBD1 as D (6 bases). This CDR3 spans 14 amino acids. V shed 0 bases and J shed 6 bases, with 12 bases lying between them. Germline values: CDR1 MNHNS, CDR2 SASEGT. CDR3 nucleotides: TGTGCCAGCAGTGAAGCGCTTCAGGGGTCCGAGCAGTACTTC. Translation: CASSEALQGSEQYF.

This sequence joins TRBV4-1 and TRBJ1-6, with D perhaps matching TRBD1 (6 bases). Germline CDR1 reads MGHRA; CDR2 reads YSYEKL. Trimming removed 4 bases at V and 11 bases at J, with 9 bases between. The CDR3 has 12 residues. The CDR3 DNA reads TGCGCCAGCAGCCCAGGGGCTCCACCCCTCCACTTT. The encoded protein is CASSPGAPPLHF.

The chain joins TRBV6-6 to TRBJ2-7; 7 nucleotides line up with TRBD1. V dropped 3 bases and J dropped 1; count of bases not matched to a gene: 3. This CDR3 comprises 14 residues. Looked up from germline, CDR1 is MNHNY and CDR2 is SVGAGI (reference sequence). CDR3: CASSYPGGSYEQYF. The DNA for the CDR3 is TGTGCCAGCAGTTATCCAGGGGGTTCCTACGAGCAGTACTTC.

The chain couples TRBV4-1 to TRBJ1-6, with 9 bases that match TRBD1. The germline V gene encodes CDR1 MGHRA and CDR2 YSYEKL. CDR3 length equals 16 residues. V trimming: 2 bases; J trimming: 9 bases; junction bases outside the gene matches: 8. Here the CDR3 DNA reads TGCGCCAGCAGCCAAAGGACAGGGGTGTTGAGTTCACCCCTCCACTTT. It yields the protein CASSQRTGVLSSPLHF.

The chain recombines TRBV29-1 with TRBJ1-1; weak D call: TRBD1 (5 bases). Trimming removed 6 bases from V and 6 bases from J, with 17 bases in between. The V gene's germline CDR1 is SQVTM and CDR2 ANQGSEA. There are 13 residues in the CDR3. In DNA, the CDR3 is TGCAGCGTCAGTAGTCAGGGAAATCCTGAAGCTTTCTTT. Amino acid sequence: CSVSSQGNPEAFF.

CDR3 coding DNA: TGTGCCAGCACCCGGGCAGGGTTTTCACCCCTCCACTTT. Its protein is CASTRAGFSPLHF. The rearrangement links TRBV6-5 to TRBJ1-6; maybe TRBD1 (5 bases). Per germline, CDR1 MNHEY and CDR2 SVGAGI. Trimming stripped 7 bases from V and 9 bases from J, with 13 bases between. There are 13 residues in the CDR3.

This clone occurred once. The genes are TRBV28 and TRBJ1-5, with 8 bases aligning to TRBD1. The V gene's germline CDR1 is MDHEN and CDR2 SYDVKM. V lost 6 bases to trimming and J lost 3 bases; unmatched junction nucleotides: 4. The CDR3 length is 14 residues. CDR3 in amino acids: CASRQGGNNQPQHF. The CDR3 bases are TGTGCCAGCAGACAGGGGGGGAACAATCAGCCCCAGCATTTT.

J is TRBJ2-1 and V is TRBV6-5, with 10 bases identical to TRBD1. This CDR3 has 16 residues. The V gene's germline CDR1 is MNHEY and CDR2 SVGAGI. V was pared by 3 bases and J by 8 bases, with 10 bases of the junction left unmatched. The CDR3 is CASSYFRDRGADEQFF. The CDR3, as DNA: TGTGCCAGCAGTTATTTCCGGGACAGGGGCGCGGATGAGCAGTTCTTC.

The sample holds a few counts of this clone. This chain joins TRBV7-9 and TRBJ1-2; the match to TRBD1 covers 8 bases. The germline V gene encodes CDR1 SEHNR and CDR2 FQNEAQ (reference sequence). There are 17 residues in the CDR3. V shed 5 bases and J 6 bases; nucleotides not matched to a gene: 17. CDR3 sequence (DNA): TGTGCCAGCAGCCCACAAGGATCCAATCAGGGGGCCCATGGCTACACCTTC. It specifies CASSPQGSNQGAHGYTF.